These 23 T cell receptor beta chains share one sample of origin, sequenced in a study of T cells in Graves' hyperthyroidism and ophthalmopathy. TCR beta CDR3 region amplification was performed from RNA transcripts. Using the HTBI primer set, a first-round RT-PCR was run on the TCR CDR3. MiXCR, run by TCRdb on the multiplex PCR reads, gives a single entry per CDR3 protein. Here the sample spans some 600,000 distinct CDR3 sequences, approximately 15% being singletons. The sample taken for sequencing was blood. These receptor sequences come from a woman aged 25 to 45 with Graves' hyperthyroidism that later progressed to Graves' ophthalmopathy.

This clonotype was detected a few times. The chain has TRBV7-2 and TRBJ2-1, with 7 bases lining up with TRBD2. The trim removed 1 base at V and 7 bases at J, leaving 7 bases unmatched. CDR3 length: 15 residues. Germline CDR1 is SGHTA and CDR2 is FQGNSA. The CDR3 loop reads CASSLEAGVGNEQFF. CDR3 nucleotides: TGTGCCAGCAGCTTAGAGGCGGGAGTCGGGAATGAGCAGTTCTTC. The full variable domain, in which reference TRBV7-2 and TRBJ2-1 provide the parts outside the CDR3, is GAGVSQSPSNKVTEKGKDVELRCDPISGHTALYWYRQSLGQGLEFLIYFQGNSAPDKSGLPSDRFSAERTGGSVSTLTIQRTQQEDSAVYLCASSLEAGVGNEQFFGPGTRLTVL.

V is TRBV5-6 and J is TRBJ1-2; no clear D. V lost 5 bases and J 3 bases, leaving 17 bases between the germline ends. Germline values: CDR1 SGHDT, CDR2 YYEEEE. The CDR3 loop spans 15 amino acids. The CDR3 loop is CASRASTGRHYGYTF. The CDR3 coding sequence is TGTGCCAGCAGAGCTTCTACGGGGAGGCACTATGGCTACACCTTC.

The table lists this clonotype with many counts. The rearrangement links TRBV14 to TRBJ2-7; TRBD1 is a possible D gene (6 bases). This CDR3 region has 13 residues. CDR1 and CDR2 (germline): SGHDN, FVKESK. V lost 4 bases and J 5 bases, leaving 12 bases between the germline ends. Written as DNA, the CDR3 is TGTGCCAGCAGCCCGTCAGGGGTCCACGAGCAGTACTTC. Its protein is CASSPSGVHEQYF.

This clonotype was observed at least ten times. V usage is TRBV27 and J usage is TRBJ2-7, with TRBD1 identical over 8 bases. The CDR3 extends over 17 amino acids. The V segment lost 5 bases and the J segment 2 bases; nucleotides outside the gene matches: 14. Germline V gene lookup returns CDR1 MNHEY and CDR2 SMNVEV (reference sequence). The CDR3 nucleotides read TGTGCCAGCAGTCCATTGACAGGGGAGTCCCCTACCTACGAGCAGTACTTC. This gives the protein CASSPLTGESPTYEQYF.

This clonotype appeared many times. CDR3 amino acids: CASSSGVENTEAFF. CDR3 coding DNA: TGCGCCAGCAGCTCAGGGGTAGAGAACACTGAAGCTTTCTTT. This chain links TRBV5-1 with TRBJ1-1; tentatively, D is TRBD1 (6 bases). Trimming shortened V by 3 bases and J by 1 base, and 10 bases separated the two germline ends. In germline, CDR1 is SGHRS, CDR2 YFSETQ. The CDR3 is 14 amino acids.

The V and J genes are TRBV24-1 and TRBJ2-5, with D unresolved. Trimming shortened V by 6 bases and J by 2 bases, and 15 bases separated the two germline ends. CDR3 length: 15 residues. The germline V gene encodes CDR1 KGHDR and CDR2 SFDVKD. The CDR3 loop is CATSLGRHQQETQYF. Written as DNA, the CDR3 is TGTGCCACCAGTTTAGGAAGACACCAACAAGAGACCCAGTACTTC.

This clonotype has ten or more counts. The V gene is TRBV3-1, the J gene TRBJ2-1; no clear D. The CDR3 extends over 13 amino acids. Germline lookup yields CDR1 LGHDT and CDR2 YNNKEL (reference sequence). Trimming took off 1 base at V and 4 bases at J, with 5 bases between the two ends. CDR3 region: CASSQAAYNEQFF. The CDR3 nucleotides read TGTGCCAGCAGCCAAGCCGCTTACAATGAGCAGTTCTTC.

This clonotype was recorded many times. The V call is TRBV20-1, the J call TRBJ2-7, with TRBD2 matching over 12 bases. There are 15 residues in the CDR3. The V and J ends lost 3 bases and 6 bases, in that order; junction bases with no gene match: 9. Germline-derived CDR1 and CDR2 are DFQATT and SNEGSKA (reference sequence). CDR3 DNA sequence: TGCAGTGCTAGCCCCAGACTAGCGGGAGCTGGCGAGCAGTACTTC. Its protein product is CSASPRLAGAGEQYF.

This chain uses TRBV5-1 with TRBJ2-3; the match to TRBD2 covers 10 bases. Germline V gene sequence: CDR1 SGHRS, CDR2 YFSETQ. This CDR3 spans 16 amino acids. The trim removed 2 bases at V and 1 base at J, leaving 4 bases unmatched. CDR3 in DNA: TGCGCCAGCAGCTTTTCCGGGACTAGCGGCACAGATACGCAGTATTTT. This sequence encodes CASSFSGTSGTDTQYF.

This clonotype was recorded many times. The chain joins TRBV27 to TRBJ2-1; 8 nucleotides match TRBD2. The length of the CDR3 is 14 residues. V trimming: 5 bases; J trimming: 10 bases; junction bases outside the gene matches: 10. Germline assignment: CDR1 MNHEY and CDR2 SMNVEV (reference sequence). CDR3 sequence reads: CASSTGTRYREQFF. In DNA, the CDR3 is TGTGCCAGCAGTACCGGGACTAGGTATCGCGAGCAGTTCTTC.

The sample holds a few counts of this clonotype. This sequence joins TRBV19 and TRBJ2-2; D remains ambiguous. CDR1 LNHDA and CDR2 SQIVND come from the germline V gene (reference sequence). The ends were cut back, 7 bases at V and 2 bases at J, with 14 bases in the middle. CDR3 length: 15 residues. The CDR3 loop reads CASTSYGFNTGELFF. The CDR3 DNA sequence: TGTGCCAGTACGAGTTACGGATTTAACACCGGGGAGCTGTTTTTT.

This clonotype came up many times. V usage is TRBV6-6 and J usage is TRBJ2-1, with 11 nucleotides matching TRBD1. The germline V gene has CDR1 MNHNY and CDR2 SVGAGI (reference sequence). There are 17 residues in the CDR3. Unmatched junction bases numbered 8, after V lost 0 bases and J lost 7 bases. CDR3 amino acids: CASSYSIGTGGLNEQFF. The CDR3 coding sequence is TGTGCCAGCAGTTACTCAATAGGGACAGGGGGATTGAATGAGCAGTTCTTC.

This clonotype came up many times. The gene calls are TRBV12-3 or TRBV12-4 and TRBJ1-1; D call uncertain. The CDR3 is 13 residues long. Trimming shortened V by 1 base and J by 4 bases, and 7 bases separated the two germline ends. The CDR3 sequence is CASSLDGATEAFF. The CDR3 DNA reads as TGTGCCAGCAGTTTAGATGGCGCCACTGAAGCTTTCTTT.

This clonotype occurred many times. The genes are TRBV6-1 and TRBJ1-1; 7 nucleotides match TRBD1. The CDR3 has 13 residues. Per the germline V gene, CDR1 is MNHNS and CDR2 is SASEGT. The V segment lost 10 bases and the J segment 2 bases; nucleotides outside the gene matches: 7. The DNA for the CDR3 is TGTGCCATTATTGACAGGGAAAACACTGAAGCTTTCTTT. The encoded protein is CAIIDRENTEAFF.

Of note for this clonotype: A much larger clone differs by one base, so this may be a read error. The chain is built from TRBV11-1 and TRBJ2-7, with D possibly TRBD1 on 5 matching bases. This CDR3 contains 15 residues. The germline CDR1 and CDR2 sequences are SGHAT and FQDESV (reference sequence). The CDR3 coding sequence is TGTGCCTGCAGCTTATATGAAGGGGTTCCCTACGAGCAGTACTTC. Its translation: CACSLYEGVPYEQYF.

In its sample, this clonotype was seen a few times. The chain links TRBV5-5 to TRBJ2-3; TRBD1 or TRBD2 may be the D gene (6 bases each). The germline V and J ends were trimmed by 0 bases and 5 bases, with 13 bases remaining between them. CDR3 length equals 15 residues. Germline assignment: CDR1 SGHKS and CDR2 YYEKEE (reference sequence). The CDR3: CASSLADGGGDTQYF. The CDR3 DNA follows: TGTGCCAGCAGCTTGGCCGACGGGGGCGGAGATACGCAGTATTTT. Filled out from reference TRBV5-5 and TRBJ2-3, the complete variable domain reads DAGVTQSPTHLIKTRGQQVTLRCSPISGHKSVSWYQQVLGQGPQFIFQYYEKEERGRGNFPDRFSARQFPNYSSELNVNALLLGDSALYLCASSLADGGGDTQYFGPGTRLTVL.

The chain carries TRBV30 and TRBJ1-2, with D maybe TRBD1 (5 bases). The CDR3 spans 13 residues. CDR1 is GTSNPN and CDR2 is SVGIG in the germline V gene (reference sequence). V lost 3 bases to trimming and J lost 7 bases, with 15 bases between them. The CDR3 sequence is CAWSDSTVVGYTF. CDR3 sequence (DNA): TGTGCCTGGAGCGATTCGACAGTTGTTGGCTACACCTTC.

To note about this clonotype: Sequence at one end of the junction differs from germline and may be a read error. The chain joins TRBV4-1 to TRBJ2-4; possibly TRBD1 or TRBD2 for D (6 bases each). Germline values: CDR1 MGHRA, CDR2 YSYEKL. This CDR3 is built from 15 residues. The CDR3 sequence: CASSQVDGGQNIQYF. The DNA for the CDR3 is TGTGCCAGCAGCCAAGTAGACGGGGGCCAGAACATTCAGTACTTC.

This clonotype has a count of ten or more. CDR3 sequence reads: CASSLGQGAEGTQYF. CDR3 nucleotides: TGTGCCAGCAGTTTGGGACAGGGGGCGGAAGGTACGCAGTATTTT. The V call is TRBV28, the J call TRBJ2-3; 12 bases line up with TRBD1. The CDR3 spans 15 residues. Germline-derived CDR1 and CDR2 are MDHEN and SYDVKM. The trim removed 3 bases at V and 8 bases at J, leaving 6 bases unmatched.

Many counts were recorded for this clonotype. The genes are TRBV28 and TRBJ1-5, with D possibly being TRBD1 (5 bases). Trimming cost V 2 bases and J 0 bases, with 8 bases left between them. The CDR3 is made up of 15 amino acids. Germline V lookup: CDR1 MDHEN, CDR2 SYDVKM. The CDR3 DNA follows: TGTGCCAGCAGTTTAGGGGGTCATAGCAATCAGCCCCAGCATTTT. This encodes CASSLGGHSNQPQHF.

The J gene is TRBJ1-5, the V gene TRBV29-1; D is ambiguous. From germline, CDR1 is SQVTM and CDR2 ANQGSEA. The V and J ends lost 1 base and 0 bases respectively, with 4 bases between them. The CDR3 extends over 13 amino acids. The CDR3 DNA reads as TGCAGCGTTGAAGGTGATAGCAATCAGCCCCAGCATTTT. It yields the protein CSVEGDSNQPQHF.

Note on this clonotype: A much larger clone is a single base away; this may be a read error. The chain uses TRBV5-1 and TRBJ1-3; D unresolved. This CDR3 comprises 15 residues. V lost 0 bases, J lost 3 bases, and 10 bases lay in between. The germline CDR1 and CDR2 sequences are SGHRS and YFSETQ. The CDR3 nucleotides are TGCGCCAGCAGCTTGGGAGGGCCCTATGGAAACACCATATATTTT. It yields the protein CASSLGGPYGNTIYF.

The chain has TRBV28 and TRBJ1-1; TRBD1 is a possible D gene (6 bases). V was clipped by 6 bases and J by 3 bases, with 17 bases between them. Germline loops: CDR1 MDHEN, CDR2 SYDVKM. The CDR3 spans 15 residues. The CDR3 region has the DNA TGTGCCAGCAGCTTGGAGACAGGCCTCTACACTGAAGCTTTCTTT. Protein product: CASSLETGLYTEAFF.